One sample yielded the 19 T cell receptor beta chains listed below, sequenced in a study of cytomegalovirus exposure and HLA in healthy donors. 60 Vbeta and 13 Jbeta primers were used in PCR. Only in-frame clones appear in the TCRdb table, and some are missing; sequencing was by immunoSEQ multiplex PCR. The table includes over 60,000 clones, 60% to 85% detected once. The sequenced material came from PBMCs. These receptors all stem from a man aged 18 to 29 in good health and CMV-seronegative.

The V and J genes are TRBV7-2 and TRBJ1-2; 7 nucleotides line up with TRBD1. This CDR3 has 14 residues. Germline CDR1 SGHTA, CDR2 FQGNSA. The J segment lost 7 bases and the V segment lost 1 base, leaving 6 bases of the junction unmatched. The CDR3 protein is CASSLVTGWGGYTF. CDR3 nucleotides: TGTGCCAGCAGCTTAGTGACAGGGTGGGGTGGCTACACCTTC.

The DNA of the CDR3 is TGCGCCAGCAGCTGGGGCACAGGGGCCAATGAGCAGTTCTTC. Protein: CASSWGTGANEQFF. V gene TRBV5-1 combines with J gene TRBJ2-1; the match to TRBD1 covers 7 bases. Trimming took 3 bases from V and 6 from J; bases not matched to a gene: 6. Germline CDR1 and CDR2: SGHRS and YFSETQ. This CDR3 spans 14 amino acids.

This clone was counted once. J is TRBJ2-3 and V is TRBV28, with 9 nucleotides matching TRBD2. Unmatched junction bases numbered 4, after V lost 1 base and J lost 14 bases. The CDR3 is 12 residues long. Germline CDR1 is MDHEN and CDR2 is SYDVKM. The CDR3 nucleotides are TGTGCCAGCAGTTTATTAGCGGGGGTAGGGTATTTT. This translates into CASSLLAGVGYF.

The genes are TRBV7-9 and TRBJ2-1; TRBD1 might be the D (6 bases). Trimming took 1 base from V and 4 from J, leaving 11 bases between them. Per the germline V gene, CDR1 is SEHNR and CDR2 is FQNEAQ (reference sequence). This CDR3 is 15 amino acids long. Here the CDR3 reads CASSLGAGAYNEQFF. The CDR3 nucleotides read TGTGCCAGCAGCTTAGGGGCAGGGGCGTACAATGAGCAGTTCTTC.

V gene TRBV19 combines with J gene TRBJ2-5; D may be TRBD1 (6 bases). Germline V gives CDR1 LNHDA, CDR2 SQIVND (reference sequence). The CDR3 is made up of 14 amino acids. V gave up 3 bases and J gave up 2 bases, with 10 bases separating them. The CDR3, as DNA: TGTGCCAGTAGTATGGGGACACCGCAAGAGACCCAGTACTTC. Protein product: CASSMGTPQETQYF. Combining the CDR3 with reference TRBV19 and TRBJ2-5 gives the whole variable domain DGGITQSPKYLFRKEGQNVTLSCEQNLNHDAMYWYRQDPGQGLRLIYYSQIVNDFQKGDIAEGYSVSREKKESFPLTVTSAQKNPTAFYLCASSMGTPQETQYFGPGTRLLVL.

The rearrangement links TRBV11-2 to TRBJ2-5, with TRBD1 matching 7 bases. CDR1 is SGHAT, CDR2 FQNNGV, per germline. Losses at the gene ends were 3 bases for V and 1 base for J; bases not matched to a gene: 8. The CDR3 has 16 amino acids. The CDR3 nucleotides are TGTGCCAGCAGCTTCGGGACAGCTGACACCCAAGAGACCCAGTACTTC. The encoded protein is CASSFGTADTQETQYF.

The chain carries TRBV9 and TRBJ2-2, with TRBD2 identical over 8 bases. CDR3 length: 17 amino acids. Germline CDR1 reads SGDLS; CDR2 reads YYNGEE. The V and J ends lost 3 bases and 5 bases, in that order; junction bases with no gene match: 12. Here the CDR3 reads CASSARGAGEGTGELFF. In nucleotides, the CDR3 is TGTGCCAGCAGCGCCCGGGGAGCGGGGGAGGGGACCGGGGAGCTGTTTTTT.

V is TRBV27 and J is TRBJ2-7; 7 bases fit TRBD1. The CDR3 consists of 14 residues. The germline V gene has CDR1 MNHEY and CDR2 SMNVEV (reference sequence). V dropped 2 bases and J dropped 2; count of bases not matched to a gene: 3. CDR3 loop: CASSLRQGAYEQYF. Here the CDR3 DNA reads TGTGCCAGCAGTTTAAGACAGGGAGCCTACGAGCAGTACTTC.

This clone occurred a few times. CDR3: CASSPQGFMDTQYF. The DNA for the CDR3 is TGTGCCAGCAGCCCTCAGGGTTTTATGGATACGCAGTATTTT. V is TRBV7-7 and J is TRBJ2-3; perhaps TRBD1 as D (5 bases). V lost 5 bases and J lost 6, with 15 bases in between. This CDR3 contains 14 residues. Germline values: CDR1 SSHAT, CDR2 FNYEAQ (reference sequence).

This chain links TRBV6-4 with TRBJ1-5; D is perhaps TRBD1 (5 bases). This CDR3 region has 17 residues. With 10 bases removed from V and 8 bases from J, the gap between germline ends came to 30 bases. CDR1 is MRHNA, CDR2 SNTAGT, per germline. CDR3 amino acids: CATTAARGPREIKPQHF. The CDR3 bases are TGTGCCACCACGGCCGCGAGGGGACCGCGGGAAATCAAGCCCCAGCATTTT.

The chain recombines TRBV19 with TRBJ1-3, with D possibly TRBD1 on 6 matching bases. V was cut by 3 bases and J by 9 bases, with 18 bases left in between. This CDR3 has 15 residues. Germline CDR1 LNHDA, CDR2 SQIVND (reference sequence). The CDR3 coding sequence is TGTGCCAGTAGTATTGGGGGCATTCCTGTTGGCACCATATATTTT. Its translation is CASSIGGIPVGTIYF.

Concerning this clone itself: The identical CDR3 is also encoded by other nucleotide sequences in the sample. The rearrangement uses TRBV4-1 and TRBJ1-1; no clear D. The CDR3 has 12 residues. V shed 2 bases and J shed 4 bases, with 5 bases lying between them. Germline V gives CDR1 MGHRA, CDR2 YSYEKL. The CDR3 DNA is TGCGCCAGCAGCCAAAGCGGCACTGAAGCTTTCTTT. It specifies CASSQSGTEAFF.

The J gene is TRBJ1-1, the V gene TRBV4-1; 7 nucleotides agree with TRBD1. V was clipped by 4 bases and J by 2 bases; unmatched bases: 7. The CDR3 has 15 residues. In germline, CDR1 is MGHRA, CDR2 YSYEKL. The CDR3 sequence: CASSRTGERNTEAFF. The CDR3 DNA reads as TGCGCCAGCAGCCGAACAGGGGAACGAAACACTGAAGCTTTCTTT.

This clone has just one count. V is TRBV7-2 and J is TRBJ2-3; 10 nucleotides match TRBD2. Germline assignment: CDR1 SGHTA and CDR2 FQGNSA. This CDR3 spans 16 amino acids. Trimming took 7 bases from V and 4 from J; bases not matched to a gene: 11. The CDR3 loop is CASKTAGGPIADTQYF. The CDR3 coding sequence is TGTGCCAGCAAGACAGCGGGGGGGCCAATCGCAGATACGCAGTATTTT.

This chain joins TRBV19 and TRBJ1-2; D possibly corresponds to TRBD1 (5 bases). This CDR3 has 14 residues. Germline lookup yields CDR1 LNHDA and CDR2 SQIVND (reference sequence). With 0 bases removed from V and 7 bases from J, the gap between germline ends came to 12 bases. The CDR3 protein is CASSIDRQGRGYTF. CDR3 sequence (DNA): TGTGCCAGTAGTATAGATCGTCAGGGTCGTGGCTACACCTTC.

This chain connects TRBV27 to TRBJ1-2, with 7 bases identical to TRBD1. The V gene end was trimmed by 6 bases and the J gene end by 2 bases; junction bases not matched to a gene: 3. This CDR3 region has 13 residues. Germline V gene data show CDR1 as MNHEY and CDR2 as SMNVEV (reference sequence). CDR3 DNA sequence: TGTGCCAGCAGCCCGACAGGGAACTATGGCTACACCTTC. Protein sequence: CASSPTGNYGYTF.

The chain recombines TRBV11-3 with TRBJ2-1, with 8 bases fitting TRBD2. Per the germline V gene, CDR1 is SGHNT and CDR2 is YENEEA. J gave up 5 bases and V 4 bases, and 13 bases lay outside the gene matches. The CDR3 extends over 17 amino acids. CDR3 sequence: CASSSRLGSGGHNEQFF. As DNA, the CDR3 is TGTGCCAGCAGCTCCCGACTGGGCAGCGGGGGTCACAATGAGCAGTTCTTC. Combining the CDR3 with reference TRBV11-3 and TRBJ2-1 gives the whole variable domain EAGVVQSPRYKIIEKKQPVAFWCNPISGHNTLYWYLQNLGQGPELLIRYENEEAVDDSQLPKDRFSAERLKGVDSTLKIQPAELGDSAVYLCASSSRLGSGGHNEQFFGPGTRLTVL.

The chain is built from TRBV19 and TRBJ2-3, with TRBD2 identical over 8 bases. Looked up from germline, CDR1 is LNHDA and CDR2 is SQIVND (reference sequence). CDR3 size: 14 residues. With 9 bases clipped from V and 0 bases from J, the junction kept 5 bases outside the gene matches. The CDR3 nucleotides read TGTGCCAGAGCCCTAGCGGGCAGCACAGATACGCAGTATTTT. Translated, it gives CARALAGSTDTQYF.

The chain joins TRBV5-1 to TRBJ2-1; 13 bases map to TRBD2. Per germline, CDR1 SGHRS and CDR2 YFSETQ. This CDR3 has 17 amino acids. Trimming removed 4 bases from V and 8 bases from J; junction bases left unmatched: 12. The CDR3 sequence is CASSRGLAGTSGDEQFF. CDR3 nucleotide sequence: TGCGCCAGCAGCAGGGGACTAGCGGGGACTTCCGGCGATGAGCAGTTCTTC.